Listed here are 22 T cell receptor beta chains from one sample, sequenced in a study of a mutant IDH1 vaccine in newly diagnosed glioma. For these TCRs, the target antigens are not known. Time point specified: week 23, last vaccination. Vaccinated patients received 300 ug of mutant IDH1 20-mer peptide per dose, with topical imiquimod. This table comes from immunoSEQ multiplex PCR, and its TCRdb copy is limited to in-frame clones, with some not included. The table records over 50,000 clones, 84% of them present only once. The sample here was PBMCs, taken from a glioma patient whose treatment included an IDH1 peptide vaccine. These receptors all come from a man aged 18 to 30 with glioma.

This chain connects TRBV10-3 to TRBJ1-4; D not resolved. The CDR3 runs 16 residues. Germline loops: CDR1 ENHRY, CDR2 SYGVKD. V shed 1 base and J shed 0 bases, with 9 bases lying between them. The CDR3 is CAISEWKAATNEKLFF. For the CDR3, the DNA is TGTGCCATCAGTGAGTGGAAGGCTGCAACTAATGAAAAACTGTTTTTT.

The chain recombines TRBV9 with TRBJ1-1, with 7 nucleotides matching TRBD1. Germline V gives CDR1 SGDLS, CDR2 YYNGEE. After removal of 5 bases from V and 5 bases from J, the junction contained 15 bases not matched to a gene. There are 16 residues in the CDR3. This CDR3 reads CASRALTSGGVTEAFF. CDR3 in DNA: TGTGCCAGCAGAGCCCTTACTTCAGGGGGAGTGACTGAAGCTTTCTTT.

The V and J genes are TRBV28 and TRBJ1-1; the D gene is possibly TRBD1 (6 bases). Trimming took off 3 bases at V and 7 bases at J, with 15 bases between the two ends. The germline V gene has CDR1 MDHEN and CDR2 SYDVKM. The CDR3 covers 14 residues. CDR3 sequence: CASSLKGVHVEAFF. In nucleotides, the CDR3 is TGTGCCAGCAGTTTGAAGGGGGTACATGTTGAAGCTTTCTTT. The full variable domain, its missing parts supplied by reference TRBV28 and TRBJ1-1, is DVKVTQSSRYLVKRTGEKVFLECVQDMDHENMFWYRQDPGLGLRLIYFSYDVKMKEKGDIPEGYSVSREKKERFSLILESASTNQTSMYLCASSLKGVHVEAFFGQGTRLTVV.

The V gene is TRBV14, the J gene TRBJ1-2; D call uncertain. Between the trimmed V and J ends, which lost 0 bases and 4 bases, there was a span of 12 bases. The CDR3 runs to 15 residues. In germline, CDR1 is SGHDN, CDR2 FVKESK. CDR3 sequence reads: CASSQDIGRFYGYTF. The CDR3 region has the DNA TGTGCCAGCAGCCAAGATATAGGCAGATTCTATGGCTACACCTTC.

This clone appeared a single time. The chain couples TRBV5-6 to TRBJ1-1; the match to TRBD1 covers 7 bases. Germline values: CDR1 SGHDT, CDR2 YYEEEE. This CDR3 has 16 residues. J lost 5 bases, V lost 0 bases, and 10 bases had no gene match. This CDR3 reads CASSLVSFRGTTEAFF. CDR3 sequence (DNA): TGTGCCAGCAGCTTGGTTTCCTTCAGGGGGACGACTGAAGCTTTCTTT. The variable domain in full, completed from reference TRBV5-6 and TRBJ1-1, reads DAGVTQSPTHLIKTRGQQVTLRCSPKSGHDTVSWYQQALGQGPQFIFQYYEEEERQRGNFPDRFSGHQFPNYSSELNVNALLLGDSALYLCASSLVSFRGTTEAFFGQGTRLTVV.

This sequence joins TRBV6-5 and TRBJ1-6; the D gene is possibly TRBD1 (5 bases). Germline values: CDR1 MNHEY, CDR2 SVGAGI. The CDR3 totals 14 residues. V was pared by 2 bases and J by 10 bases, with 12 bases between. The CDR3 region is CASSYVGWDSPLHF. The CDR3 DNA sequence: TGTGCCAGCAGTTACGTGGGGTGGGACTCACCCCTCCACTTT.

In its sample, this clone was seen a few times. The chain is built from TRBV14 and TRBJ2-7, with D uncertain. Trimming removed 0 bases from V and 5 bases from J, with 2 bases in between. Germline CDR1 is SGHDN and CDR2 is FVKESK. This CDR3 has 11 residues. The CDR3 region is CASSQDHEQYF. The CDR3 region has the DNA TGTGCCAGCAGCCAAGACCACGAGCAGTACTTC.

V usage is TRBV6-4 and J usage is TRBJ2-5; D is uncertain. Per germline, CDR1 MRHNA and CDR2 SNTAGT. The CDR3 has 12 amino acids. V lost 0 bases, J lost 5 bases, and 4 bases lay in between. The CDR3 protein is CASSDSRETQYF. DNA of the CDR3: TGTGCCAGCAGTGACTCGAGGGAGACCCAGTACTTC.

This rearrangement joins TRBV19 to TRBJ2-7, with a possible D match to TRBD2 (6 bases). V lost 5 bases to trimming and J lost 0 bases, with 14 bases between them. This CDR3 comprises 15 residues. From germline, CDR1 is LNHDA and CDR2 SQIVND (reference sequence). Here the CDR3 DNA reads TGTGCCAGTAGTCCAGCGGGCGGGGCCTCCTACGAGCAGTACTTC. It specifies CASSPAGGASYEQYF.

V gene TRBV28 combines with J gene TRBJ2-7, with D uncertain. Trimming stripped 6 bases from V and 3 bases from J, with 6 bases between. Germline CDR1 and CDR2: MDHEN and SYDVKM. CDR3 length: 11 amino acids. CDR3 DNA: TGTGCCAGCAGGCGCGACTACGAGCAGTACTTC. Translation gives CASRRDYEQYF.

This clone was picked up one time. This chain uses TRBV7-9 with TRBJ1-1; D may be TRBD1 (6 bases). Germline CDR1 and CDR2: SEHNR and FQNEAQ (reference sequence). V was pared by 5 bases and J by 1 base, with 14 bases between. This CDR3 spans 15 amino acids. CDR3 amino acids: CASSPQGHTNTEAFF. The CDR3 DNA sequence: TGTGCCAGCAGCCCACAGGGACATACGAACACTGAAGCTTTCTTT.

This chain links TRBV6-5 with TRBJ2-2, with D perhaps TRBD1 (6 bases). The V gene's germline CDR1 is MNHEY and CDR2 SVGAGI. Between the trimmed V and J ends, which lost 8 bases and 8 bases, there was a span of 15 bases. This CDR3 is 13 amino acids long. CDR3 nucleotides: TGTGCCAGCGGAACAGGGCCACGGGGGGAGCTGTTTTTT. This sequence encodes CASGTGPRGELFF.

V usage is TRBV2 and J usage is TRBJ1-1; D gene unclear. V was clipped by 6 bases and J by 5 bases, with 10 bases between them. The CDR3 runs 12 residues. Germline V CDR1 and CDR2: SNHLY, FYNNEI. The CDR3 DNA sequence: TGTGCCAGCAGACCCGGTGGGACTGAAGCTTTCTTT. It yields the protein CASRPGGTEAFF.

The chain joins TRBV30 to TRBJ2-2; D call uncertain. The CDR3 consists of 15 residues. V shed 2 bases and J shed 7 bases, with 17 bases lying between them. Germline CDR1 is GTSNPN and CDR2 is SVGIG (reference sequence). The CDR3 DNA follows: TGTGCCTGGAGTATCTACAAGGGTGTGGGCGGGGAGCTGTTTTTT. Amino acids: CAWSIYKGVGGELFF.

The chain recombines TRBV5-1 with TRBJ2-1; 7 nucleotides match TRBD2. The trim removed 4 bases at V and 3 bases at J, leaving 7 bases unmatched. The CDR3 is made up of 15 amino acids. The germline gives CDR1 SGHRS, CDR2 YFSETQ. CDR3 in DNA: TGCGCCAGCAGCGCCCCCGGGACTAACTACAATGAGCAGTTCTTC. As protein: CASSAPGTNYNEQFF.

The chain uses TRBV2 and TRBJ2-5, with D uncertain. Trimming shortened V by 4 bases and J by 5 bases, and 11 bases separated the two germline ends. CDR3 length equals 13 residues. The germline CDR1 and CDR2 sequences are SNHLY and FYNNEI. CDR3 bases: TGTGCCAGCAGTGTAGGACCCTGGGAGACCCAGTACTTC. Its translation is CASSVGPWETQYF. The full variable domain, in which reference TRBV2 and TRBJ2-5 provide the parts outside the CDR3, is EPEVTQTPSHQVTQMGQEVILRCVPISNHLYFYWYRQILGQKVEFLVSFYNNEISEKSEIFDDQFSVERPDGSNFTLKIRSTKLEDSAMYFCASSVGPWETQYFGPGTRLLVL.

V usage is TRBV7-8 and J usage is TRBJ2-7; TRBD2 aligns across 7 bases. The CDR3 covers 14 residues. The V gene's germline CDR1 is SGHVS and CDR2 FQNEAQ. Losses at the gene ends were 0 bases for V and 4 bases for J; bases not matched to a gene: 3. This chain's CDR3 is CASSLAGGSYEQYF. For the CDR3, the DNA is TGTGCCAGCAGCTTAGCGGGGGGGTCATACGAGCAGTACTTC.

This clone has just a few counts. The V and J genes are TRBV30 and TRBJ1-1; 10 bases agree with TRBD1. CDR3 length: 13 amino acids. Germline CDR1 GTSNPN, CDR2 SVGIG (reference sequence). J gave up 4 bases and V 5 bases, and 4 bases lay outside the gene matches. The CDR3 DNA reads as TGTGCCTGGGATGGACAGGGGGGCACTGAAGCTTTCTTT. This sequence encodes CAWDGQGGTEAFF.

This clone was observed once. The CDR3 region has the DNA TGTGCCAGCAGCTTTTTTGAGCCGCCCTACGAGCAGTACTTC. It specifies CASSFFEPPYEQYF. The chain has TRBV5-6 and TRBJ2-7; D call uncertain. Per germline, CDR1 SGHDT and CDR2 YYEEEE. V was clipped by 2 bases and J by 2 bases, with 11 bases between them. The CDR3 has 14 residues. The variable domain in full, completed from reference TRBV5-6 and TRBJ2-7, reads DAGVTQSPTHLIKTRGQQVTLRCSPKSGHDTVSWYQQALGQGPQFIFQYYEEEERQRGNFPDRFSGHQFPNYSSELNVNALLLGDSALYLCASSFFEPPYEQYFGPGTRLTVT.

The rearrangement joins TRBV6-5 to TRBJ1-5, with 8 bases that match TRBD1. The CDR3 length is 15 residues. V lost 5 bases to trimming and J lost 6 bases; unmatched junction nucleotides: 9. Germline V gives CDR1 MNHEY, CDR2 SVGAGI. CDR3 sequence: CASSATGGGFQPQHF. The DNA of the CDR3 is TGTGCCAGCAGTGCTACAGGGGGTGGATTTCAGCCCCAGCATTTT.

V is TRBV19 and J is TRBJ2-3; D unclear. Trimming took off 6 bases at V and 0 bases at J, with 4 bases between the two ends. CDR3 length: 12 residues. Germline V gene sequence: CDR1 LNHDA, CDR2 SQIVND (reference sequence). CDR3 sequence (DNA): TGTGCCAGTAGGCAAAGCACAGATACGCAGTATTTT. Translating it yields CASRQSTDTQYF.

Written as DNA, the CDR3 is TGTGCCACCAGCAGGGGAGGGGGCGGCTTGACCTATGGCTACACCTTC. As protein: CATSRGGGGLTYGYTF. This chain joins TRBV15 and TRBJ1-2; the match to TRBD1 covers 7 bases. J lost 4 bases, V lost 3 bases, and 11 bases had no gene match. This CDR3 is 16 amino acids long. Germline V CDR1 and CDR2: LNHNV, YYDKDF (reference sequence).